These 10 T cell receptor beta chains share one sample of origin, sequenced in a study of CD8 T cells in ankylosing spondylitis. No antigen is known for these receptors. TCRdb recomputed calls from the 5' RACE reads with MiXCR, one row per CDR3 protein. The data show under 850,000 distinct CDR3 sequences, under 20% seen once. Study-wide points: There was a TCR beta motif, made of eight highly homologous variants, that appeared characteristic of ankylosing spondylitis blood.

Sequenced material: blood, either unsorted or a sorted T cell fraction (not recorded which). The receptors stem from a male donor with ankylosing spondylitis.

There are a few counts of this clonotype. The chain joins TRBV6-5 to TRBJ1-6; D remains unclear. Germline CDR1 reads MNHEY; CDR2 reads SVGAGI. Trimming left V 2 bases short and J 10 bases short, with 6 bases between. The CDR3 runs 12 residues. The CDR3 coding sequence is TGTGCCAGCAGTTACCCCGGGTCACCCCTCCACTTT. The encoded protein is CASSYPGSPLHF.

V usage is TRBV12-3 or TRBV12-4 and J usage is TRBJ1-5; D remains ambiguous. Trimming left V 1 base short and J 0 bases short, with 16 bases between. CDR3 length equals 18 residues. The DNA for the CDR3 is TGTGCCAGCAGTTTAGGTCGGGCAACCCACTATAGCAATCAGCCCCAGCATTTT. This gives the protein CASSLGRATHYSNQPQHF.

The V gene is TRBV4-2, the J gene TRBJ2-7, with 8 bases lining up with TRBD1. CDR3 length equals 16 residues. J gave up 5 bases and V 0 bases, and 9 bases lay outside the gene matches. The V gene's germline CDR1 is LGHNA and CDR2 YNFKEQ. As DNA, the CDR3 is TGTGCCAGCAGCCAAGATCCCGGGACAGGCTTACACGAGCAGTACTTC. Encoded protein: CASSQDPGTGLHEQYF.

The gene calls are TRBV12-3 or TRBV12-4 and TRBJ1-3; D is unclear. Between the trimmed V and J ends, which lost 2 bases and 4 bases, there was a span of 12 bases. The CDR3 is 15 amino acids. The CDR3 DNA reads TGTGCCAGCAGTTTACTAGGAACGTCAGGAAACACCATATATTTT. Amino acid sequence: CASSLLGTSGNTIYF.

The rearrangement uses TRBV20-1 and TRBJ1-1, with D unresolved. V gave up 8 bases and J gave up 5 bases, with 18 bases separating them. The CDR3 spans 13 residues. CDR1 is DFQATT and CDR2 is SNEGSKA in the germline V gene (reference sequence). Here the CDR3 DNA reads TGCAGTCCTCTTGAAGGAGTTCGTACTGAAGCTTTCTTT. It encodes CSPLEGVRTEAFF.

The V gene is TRBV28, the J gene TRBJ2-1; 9 bases match TRBD2. Germline V gives CDR1 MDHEN, CDR2 SYDVKM. This CDR3 contains 16 residues. Unmatched junction bases numbered 14, after V lost 5 bases and J lost 9 bases. The CDR3, as DNA: TGTGCCAGCAGTCTCCACCTTGCTAGCGGGATGGTTGAGCAGTTCTTC. Protein sequence: CASSLHLASGMVEQFF.

DNA of the CDR3: TGCGCCAGCAGCCAATCAATGACAGGGTCTCCTAGCACAGATACGCAGTATTTT. Translating it yields CASSQSMTGSPSTDTQYF. V usage is TRBV5-1 and J usage is TRBJ2-3, with 7 bases aligning to TRBD1. This CDR3 has 18 amino acids. Germline CDR1 is SGHRS and CDR2 is YFSETQ. Germline trimming cut 4 bases from V and 0 bases from J; bases unmatched to any gene: 14.

This clonotype was detected only once. The chain employs TRBV20-1 and TRBJ1-6; D is uncertain. Looked up from germline, CDR1 is DFQATT and CDR2 is SNEGSKA (reference sequence). V was trimmed by 0 bases and J by 2 bases, leaving 8 bases between them. The CDR3 totals 15 residues. This CDR3 reads CSARDLVPYNSPLHF. CDR3 coding DNA: TGCAGTGCTAGAGATCTTGTCCCCTATAATTCACCCCTCCACTTT.

The J gene is TRBJ2-5, the V gene TRBV20-1; 8 bases fit TRBD1. The junction had 8 bases not matched to a gene; V was cut back by 5 bases and J by 6 bases. CDR1 is DFQATT, CDR2 SNEGSKA, per germline (reference sequence). There are 13 residues in the CDR3. This CDR3 is CSASRTGKQTQYF. In nucleotides, the CDR3 is TGCAGTGCTTCCCGGACAGGGAAACAGACCCAGTACTTC.

This clonotype appeared many times. The chain recombines TRBV5-1 with TRBJ1-1; tentatively, D is TRBD1 (5 bases). Germline values: CDR1 SGHRS, CDR2 YFSETQ. This CDR3 spans 14 amino acids. Trimming removed 4 bases from V and 1 base from J, with 11 bases in between. The CDR3 loop reads CASSGQGPNTEAFF. The CDR3 DNA reads TGCGCCAGCAGCGGCCAGGGTCCGAACACTGAAGCTTTCTTT.